This TCR beta chain was recovered during a study of blood T cells in healthy people across ages. The total RNA that was extracted per sample amounted to at least 5 micrograms. This CDR3 spans 14 amino acids. Trimming left V 2 bases short and J 3 bases short, with 8 bases between. The germline gives CDR1 MNHEY, CDR2 SVGAGI. Together with a sample-barcoded 5' primer, a J-beta primer mix was included in a second PCR lasting about 6 to 11 cycles. TCRdb passed the 5' RACE reads through MiXCR, listing each CDR3 protein once. The sample has 1,500,000 or so distinct CDR3 sequences; almost 60% are singletons. This TCR derives from a man in his late teens or twenties in good health. The sequenced sample consisted of blood. The rearrangement joins TRBV6-5 to TRBJ1-5; D call uncertain. CDR3 amino acids: CASSYGGLNQPQHF. Here the CDR3 DNA reads TGTGCCAGCAGTTACGGAGGGCTCAATCAGCCCCAGCATTTT.